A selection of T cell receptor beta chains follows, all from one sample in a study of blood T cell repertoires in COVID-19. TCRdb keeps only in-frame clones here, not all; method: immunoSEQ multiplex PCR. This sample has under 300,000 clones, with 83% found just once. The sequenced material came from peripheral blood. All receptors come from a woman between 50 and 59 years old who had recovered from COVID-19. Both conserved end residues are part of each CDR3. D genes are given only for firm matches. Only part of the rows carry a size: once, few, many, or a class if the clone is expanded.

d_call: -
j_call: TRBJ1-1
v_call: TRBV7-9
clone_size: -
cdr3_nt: TGTGCCAGCAGCTTGTCTGCGGGGGGGAGACCTGAAGCTTTCTTT
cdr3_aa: CASSLSAGGRPEAFF

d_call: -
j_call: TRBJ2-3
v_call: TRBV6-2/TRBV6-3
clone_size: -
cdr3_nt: TGTGCCAGCAGTGCCAGACAGCCTCGCAGCACAGATACGCAGTATTTT
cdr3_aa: CASSARQPRSTDTQYF

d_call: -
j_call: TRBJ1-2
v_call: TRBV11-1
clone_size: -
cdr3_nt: TGTGCCAGCAGCAAAACAGGGACGAACTATGGCTACACCTTC
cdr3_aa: CASSKTGTNYGYTF

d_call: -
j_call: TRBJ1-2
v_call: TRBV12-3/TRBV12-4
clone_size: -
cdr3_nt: TGTGCCAGCAGCCCGGGTCTTTATGGCTACACCTTC
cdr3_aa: CASSPGLYGYTF

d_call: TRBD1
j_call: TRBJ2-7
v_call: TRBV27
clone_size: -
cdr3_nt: TGTGCCAGCAGTTCAGCTCGGGACAGCTCTCGGTACGAGCAGTACTTC
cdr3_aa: CASSSARDSSRYEQYF

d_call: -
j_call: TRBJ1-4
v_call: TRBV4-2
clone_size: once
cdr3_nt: TGTGCCAGCAGCTCGAAAGGGGGAATTCGGGCAGGGTCGAATGAAAAACTGTTTTTT
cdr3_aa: CASSSKGGIRAGSNEKLFF

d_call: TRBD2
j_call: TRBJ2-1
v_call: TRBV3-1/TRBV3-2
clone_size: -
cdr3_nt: TGTGCCAGCAGCTCCGGGACTAGCGGGAGGGCCCAGTTCTTC
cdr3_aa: CASSSGTSGRAQFF

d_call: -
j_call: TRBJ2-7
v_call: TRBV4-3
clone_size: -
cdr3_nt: TGCGCCAGCAGCCAAGTGAGATGGGCTCACGAGCAGTACTTC
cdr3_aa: CASSQVRWAHEQYF

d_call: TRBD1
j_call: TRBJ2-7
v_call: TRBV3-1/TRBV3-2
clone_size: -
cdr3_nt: TGTGCCAGCAGCCAAGACAGGGGGCTTGGGCAGTACTTC
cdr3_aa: CASSQDRGLGQYF

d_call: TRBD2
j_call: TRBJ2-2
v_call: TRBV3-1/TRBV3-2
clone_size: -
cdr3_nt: TGTGCCAGCAGCCAGGCTGGACTAGCGCAAGGCGCCGGGGAGCTGTTTTTT
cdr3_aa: CASSQAGLAQGAGELFF

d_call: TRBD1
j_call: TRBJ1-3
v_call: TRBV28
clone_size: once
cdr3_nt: TGTGCCAGCAGTTGGGACAGGGGGTCTGGAAACACCATATATTTT
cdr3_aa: CASSWDRGSGNTIYF

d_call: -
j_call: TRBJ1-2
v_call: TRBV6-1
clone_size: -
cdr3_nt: TGTGCCAGCAGTGAAGTGGAACGCGGAGGCTACACCTTC
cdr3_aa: CASSEVERGGYTF

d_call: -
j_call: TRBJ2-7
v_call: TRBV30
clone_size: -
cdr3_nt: TGTGCCTGGAGTTCCAGGGTTAGGGGCGACGAGCAGTACTTC
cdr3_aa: CAWSSRVRGDEQYF

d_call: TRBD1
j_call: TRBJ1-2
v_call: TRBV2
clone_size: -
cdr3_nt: TGTGCCAGCAGTGAAGGGGGGACAGGGGGAAACTATGGCTACACCTTC
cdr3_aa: CASSEGGTGGNYGYTF

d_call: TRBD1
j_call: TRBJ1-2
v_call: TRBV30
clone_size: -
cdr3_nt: TGTGCCTGGAACGGACAGGGGAACTATGGCTACACCTTC
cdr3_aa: CAWNGQGNYGYTF

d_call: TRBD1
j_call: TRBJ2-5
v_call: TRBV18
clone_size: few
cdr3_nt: TGTGCCGGTCGCCCCAAGACAGGGGGCGTGGAGACCCAGTACTTC
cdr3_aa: CAGRPKTGGVETQYF

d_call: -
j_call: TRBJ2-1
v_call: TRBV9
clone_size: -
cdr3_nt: TGTGCCAGCAGTGACCAGGCGTACTCCTACAATGAGCAGTTCTTC
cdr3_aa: CASSDQAYSYNEQFF

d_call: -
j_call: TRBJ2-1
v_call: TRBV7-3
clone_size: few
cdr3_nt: TGTGCCAGCAGCTTAACTGCGCCGGCAGGGGGGTACAATGAGCAGTTCTTC
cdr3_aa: CASSLTAPAGGYNEQFF

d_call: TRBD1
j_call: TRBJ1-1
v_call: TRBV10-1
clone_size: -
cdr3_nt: TGCGCCAGCGCCTCGGCTTGGGGACAGCCGAACACTGAAGCTTTCTTT
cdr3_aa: CASASAWGQPNTEAFF

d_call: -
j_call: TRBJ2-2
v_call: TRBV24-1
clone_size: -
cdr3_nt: TGTGCCACCAGTGACCCGAATGCCGGGACACCGAACACCGGGGAGCTGTTTTTT
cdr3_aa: CATSDPNAGTPNTGELFF

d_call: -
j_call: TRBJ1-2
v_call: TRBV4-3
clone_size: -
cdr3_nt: TGCGCCAGCAGCCAAGAAGTTCGACAGGCCAACTATGGCTACACCTTC
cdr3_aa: CASSQEVRQANYGYTF

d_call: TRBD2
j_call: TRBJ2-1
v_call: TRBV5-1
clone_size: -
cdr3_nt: TGCGCCAGCAGCTTGGGGGACCTAGCGGGAGGCTACAATGAGCAGTTCTTC
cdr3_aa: CASSLGDLAGGYNEQFF

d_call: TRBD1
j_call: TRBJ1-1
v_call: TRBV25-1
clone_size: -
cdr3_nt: TGTGCCAGCAGTGCCTGGGACAGTCTCATGAACACTGAAGCTTTCTTT
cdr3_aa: CASSAWDSLMNTEAFF

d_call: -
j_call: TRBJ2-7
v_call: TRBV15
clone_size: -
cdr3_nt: TGTGCCACCAGCAGAGATCTTGGACATACCTACGAGCAGTACTTC
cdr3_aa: CATSRDLGHTYEQYF

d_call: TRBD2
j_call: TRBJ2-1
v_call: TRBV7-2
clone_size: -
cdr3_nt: TGTGCCAGCAGCCCTCGGCGACTAGCCGATGAGCAGTTCTTC
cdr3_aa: CASSPRRLADEQFF

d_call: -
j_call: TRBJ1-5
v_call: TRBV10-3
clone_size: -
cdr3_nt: TGTGCCATGATGACAGGAGGACATCAGCCCCAGCATTTT
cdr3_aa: CAMMTGGHQPQHF

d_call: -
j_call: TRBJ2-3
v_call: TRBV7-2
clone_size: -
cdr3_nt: TGTGCCAGCAGCGCGGCGCGCAGGGCCATATTGATAACAGATACGCAGTATTTT
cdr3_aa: CASSAARRAILITDTQYF

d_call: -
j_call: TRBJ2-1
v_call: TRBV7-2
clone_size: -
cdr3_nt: TGTGCCAGCAGCTCCGCCGGGGAGGCAAATGAGCAGTTCTTC
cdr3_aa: CASSSAGEANEQFF

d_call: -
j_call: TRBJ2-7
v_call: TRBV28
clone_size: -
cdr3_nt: TGTGTCAGCAGTCCTACGGACAGGGAGGGCGAGCAGTACTTC
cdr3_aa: CVSSPTDREGEQYF

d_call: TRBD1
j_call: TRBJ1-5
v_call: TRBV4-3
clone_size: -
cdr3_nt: TGCGCCAGCAGCCGAAACAGGGGGCTAGGAGTGCAGCCCCAGCATTTT
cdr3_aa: CASSRNRGLGVQPQHF

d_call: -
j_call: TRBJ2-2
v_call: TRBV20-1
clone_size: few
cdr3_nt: TGCAGTGCTCACAGATCCGGGGAGCTGTTTTTT
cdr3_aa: CSAHRSGELFF

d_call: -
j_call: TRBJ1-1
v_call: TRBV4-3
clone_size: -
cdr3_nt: TGCGCCAGCAGCCAAGATGTGGGGCGCGACACTGAAGCTTTCTTT
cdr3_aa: CASSQDVGRDTEAFF

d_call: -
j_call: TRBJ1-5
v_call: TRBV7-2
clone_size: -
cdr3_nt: TGTGCCAGCAGCCGAGACGGGAATCAGCCCCAGCATTTT
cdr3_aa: CASSRDGNQPQHF

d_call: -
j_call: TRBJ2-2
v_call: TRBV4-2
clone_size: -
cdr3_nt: TGTGCCAGCAGCCAGAGAGGGAGCGACACGACCGGGGAGCTGTTTTTT
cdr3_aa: CASSQRGSDTTGELFF

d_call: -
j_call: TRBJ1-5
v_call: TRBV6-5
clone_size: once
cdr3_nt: TGTGCCAGCGGCGACAGTGGAAGGCCCCAGCATTTT
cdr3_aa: CASGDSGRPQHF

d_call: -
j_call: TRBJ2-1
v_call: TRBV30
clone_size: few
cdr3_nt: TGTGCCTGGAGTTCTGAGGTCAACTACAATGAGCAGTTCTTC
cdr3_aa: CAWSSEVNYNEQFF

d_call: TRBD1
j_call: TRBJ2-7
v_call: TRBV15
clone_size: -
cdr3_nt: TGTGCCACCAGCAGAGATTCCGGGACAGGATCCTACGAGCAGTACTTC
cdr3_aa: CATSRDSGTGSYEQYF

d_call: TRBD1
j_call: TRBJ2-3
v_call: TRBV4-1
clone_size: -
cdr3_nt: TGCGCCAGCAGCCATCAGGGGGCAGATACGCAGTATTTT
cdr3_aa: CASSHQGADTQYF

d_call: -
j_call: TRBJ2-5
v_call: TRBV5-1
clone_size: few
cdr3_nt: TGCGCCAGCAGGGCGGGCCGTCAAGAGACCCAGTACTTC
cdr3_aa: CASRAGRQETQYF

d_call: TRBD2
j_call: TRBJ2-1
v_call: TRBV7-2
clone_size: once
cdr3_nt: TGTGCCAGCAGGAAAGCGGGGCTGGGGGGCAATGAGCAGTTCTTC
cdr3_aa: CASRKAGLGGNEQFF

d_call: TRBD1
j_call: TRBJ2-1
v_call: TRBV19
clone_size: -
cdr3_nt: TGTGCCAGTAACTCGGGACAGAGATACAATGAGCAGTTCTTC
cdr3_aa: CASNSGQRYNEQFF

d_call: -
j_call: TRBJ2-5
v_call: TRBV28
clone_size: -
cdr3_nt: TGTGCCAGCAGTTTATGGGCAGGGCAAGAGACCCAGTACTTC
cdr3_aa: CASSLWAGQETQYF

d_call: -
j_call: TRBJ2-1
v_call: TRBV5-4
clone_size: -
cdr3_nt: TGTGCCAGCAGCTTGGTGGGCGCCTCTGATGAGCAGTTCTTC
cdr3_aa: CASSLVGASDEQFF

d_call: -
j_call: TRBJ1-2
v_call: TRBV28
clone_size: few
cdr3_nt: TGTGCCAGCAGCCATGGAACAGGGATGCGCGGCTACACCTTC
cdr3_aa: CASSHGTGMRGYTF